This T cell receptor beta chain was documented in a study of immune heterogeneity within non-small cell lung tumors. The authors used around 0.55 ug of bulk tumor genomic DNA per sample as template. Several spatially distant biopsies were obtained per primary tumor intraoperatively. The patients were newly diagnosed with non-small cell lung cancer, had not been treated, and had curative surgery. All donors had received a new diagnosis of non-small cell lung cancer and were undergoing surgery with curative intent. By share of the sample, this clonotype is medium-sized. No antigen is known for it. Findings and caveats of the study: Recurring identical dominant CDR3 beta clonotypes were observed across tumor sites within a patient, together with site-unique high-frequency clones. Comparison across individual patients showed largely distinct high-frequency T-cell receptor beta clonotypes. The correlation between local T-cell clonality and local tumor mutational burden was positive, moderate in strength and statistically significant, with R approximately 0.34.

TCR beta CDR3 amplification used multiplex PCR with 32 V and 13 J primers. One entry per CDR3 protein results from TCRdb running MiXCR on the multiplex PCR reads. The data show about 5,700 distinct CDR3 sequences, approximately 22% seen once. Germline V gives CDR1 DFQATT, CDR2 SNEGSKA (reference sequence). V lost 3 bases to trimming and J lost 4 bases, with 13 bases between them. The CDR3 extends over 13 amino acids. This clonotype originated in a woman aged 60 to 75 with non-small cell lung cancer. The specimen was lung tumor tissue. The V call is TRBV20-1, the J call TRBJ2-7; D perhaps matches TRBD1 (6 bases). The CDR3 spells CSASQTGAYEQYF. The CDR3, as DNA: TGCAGTGCTAGCCAGACAGGTGCATACGAGCAGTACTTC.